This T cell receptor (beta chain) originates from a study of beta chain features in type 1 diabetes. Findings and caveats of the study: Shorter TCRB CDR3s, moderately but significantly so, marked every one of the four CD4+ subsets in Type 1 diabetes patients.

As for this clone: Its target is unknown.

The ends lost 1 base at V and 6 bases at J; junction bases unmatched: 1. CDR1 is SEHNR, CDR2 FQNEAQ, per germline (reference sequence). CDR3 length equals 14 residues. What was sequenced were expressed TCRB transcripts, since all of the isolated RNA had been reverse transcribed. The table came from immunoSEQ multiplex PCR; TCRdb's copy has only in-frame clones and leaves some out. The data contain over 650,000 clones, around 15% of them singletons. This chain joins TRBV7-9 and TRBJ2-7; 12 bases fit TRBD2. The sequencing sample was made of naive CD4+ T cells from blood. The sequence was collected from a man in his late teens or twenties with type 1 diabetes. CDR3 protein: CASSLGTSGVEQYF. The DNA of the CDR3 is TGTGCCAGCAGCTTAGGGACTAGCGGGGTCGAGCAGTACTTC.